These 32 T cell receptor beta chains were sequenced from one sample in a study of blood T cell repertoires in COVID-19. Libraries were prepared by immunoSEQ multiplex PCR; TCRdb keeps only in-frame clonotypes and omits some of them. The data show 170,000 or so clones, about 82% seen once. What was sequenced was peripheral blood. Source of these receptors: a man in his fifties or sixties with active or convalescent COVID-19.

The chain links TRBV21-1 to TRBJ2-1; the D call of TRBD2 is as the table states it, not checked on the DNA. TRBV21-1 is a listed pseudogene. The length of the CDR3 is 22 residues. The CDR3 loop is CASSNYSAYSRWRRTSYNEQFF. DNA for the CDR3: TGTGCCAGCAGTAATTACTCTGCGTACTCTCGGTGGAGGAGGACCTCCTACAATGAGCAGTTCTTC.

This clone has just a few counts. V usage is TRBV27 and J usage is TRBJ1-4; 7 bases fit TRBD1. Looked up from germline, CDR1 is MNHEY and CDR2 is SMNVEV (reference sequence). The CDR3 runs to 14 residues. V was pared by 3 bases and J by 4 bases, with 2 bases of the junction left unmatched. CDR3 sequence: CASSFSGGNEKLFF. DNA of the CDR3: TGTGCCAGCAGTTTCTCAGGGGGTAATGAAAAACTGTTTTTT.

The sample holds one count of this clone. The CDR3 DNA follows: TGTGCCAGCAGTTTAAGGGGACTAGCGGGGGCCTGGGGGGAGCAGTACTTC. Translating gives CASSLRGLAGAWGEQYF. V usage is TRBV28 and J usage is TRBJ2-7, with TRBD2 identical over 14 bases. V trimming: 2 bases; J trimming: 7 bases; junction bases outside the gene matches: 10. The CDR3 contains 17 residues. The germline V gene encodes CDR1 MDHEN and CDR2 SYDVKM.

V usage is TRBV5-1 and J usage is TRBJ2-3; 12 bases match TRBD2. The V and J ends lost 3 bases and 5 bases, in that order; junction bases with no gene match: 7. The CDR3 spans 16 residues. Germline V CDR1 and CDR2: SGHRS, YFSETQ. CDR3 nucleotide sequence: TGCGCCAGCAGCTCAAGGACTAGCGGGGTCGAAGATACGCAGTATTTT. Translation: CASSSRTSGVEDTQYF.

The genes are TRBV18 and TRBJ2-2, with D unclear. Germline assignment: CDR1 KGHSH and CDR2 LQKENI. V was clipped by 5 bases and J by 6 bases, with 13 bases between them. This CDR3 spans 14 amino acids. This CDR3 reads CASSGTMTAGELFF. CDR3 nucleotides: TGTGCCAGCTCAGGCACTATGACGGCCGGGGAGCTGTTTTTT.

As to this clone: One end of the junction varies from germline; a read error may be responsible. The chain joins TRBV12-5 to TRBJ1-2; TRBD1 aligns across 8 bases. CDR3 length equals 17 residues. Germline-derived CDR1 and CDR2 are LGHNT and FRNRAP. The DNA of the CDR3 is TGTGCTAGTGGTTTCACCCCCGGGACAGGCTTTAACCATGGCTACACCTTC. This codes for CASGFTPGTGFNHGYTF.

Only one count was recorded for this clone. V usage is TRBV24-1 and J usage is TRBJ2-3; 12 bases fit TRBD2. After removal of 5 bases from V and 8 bases from J, the junction contained 4 bases not matched to a gene. Germline CDR1 is KGHDR and CDR2 is SFDVKD. CDR3 length: 14 amino acids. The CDR3 DNA follows: TGTGCCACCAGTGCTAGCGGGAGGGCTTCTACGCAGTATTTT. Its translation is CATSASGRASTQYF.

The chain carries TRBV15 and TRBJ2-1; D might be TRBD2 (6 bases). Deletions cut 4 bases from V and 8 bases from J, with 15 bases between. This CDR3 region has 14 residues. The germline V gene has CDR1 LNHNV and CDR2 YYDKDF (reference sequence). The CDR3 DNA sequence: TGTGCCACCAGCATCAGACTAGTGGACTATGAGCAGTTCTTC. Translating it yields CATSIRLVDYEQFF. The full variable domain, rest sourced from reference TRBV15 and TRBJ2-1, is DAMVIQNPRYQVTQFGKPVTLSCSQTLNHNVMYWYQQKSSQAPKLLFHYYDKDFNNEADTPDNFQSRRPNTSFCFLDIRSPGLGDTAMYLCATSIRLVDYEQFFGPGTRLTVL.

This rearrangement joins TRBV7-2 to TRBJ2-5, with D possibly being TRBD2 (5 bases). Germline-derived CDR1 and CDR2 are SGHTA and FQGNSA. Between the trimmed V and J ends, which lost 5 bases and 4 bases, there was a span of 11 bases. The length of the CDR3 is 13 residues. This chain's CDR3 is CASSRREGETQYF. In DNA, the CDR3 is TGTGCCAGCAGCAGACGCGAGGGAGAGACCCAGTACTTC.

The rearrangement links TRBV6-2 or TRBV6-3 to TRBJ1-1, with a tentative D call TRBD1 (6 bases). Germline CDR1 reads MNHEY; CDR2 reads SVGEGT. V was clipped by 6 bases and J by 9 bases, with 20 bases between them. The CDR3 is made up of 14 amino acids. The CDR3 reads CASSRSGTPTKAFF. The CDR3 DNA reads as TGTGCCAGCAGCCGATCCGGGACACCGACAAAAGCTTTCTTT.

This clone was picked up many times. The rearrangement joins TRBV5-4 to TRBJ2-5; 7 nucleotides agree with TRBD2. From germline, CDR1 is SGHNT and CDR2 YYREEE (reference sequence). The V gene end was trimmed by 1 base and the J gene end by 0 bases; junction bases not matched to a gene: 3. The CDR3 totals 15 residues. DNA of the CDR3: TGTGCCAGCAGCTTGCTAGCGGAGCACCAAGAGACCCAGTACTTC. This codes for CASSLLAEHQETQYF.

The chain has TRBV19 and TRBJ2-2; D unresolved. Trimming took off 5 bases at V and 0 bases at J, with 10 bases between the two ends. The CDR3 consists of 15 residues. The V gene's germline CDR1 is LNHDA and CDR2 SQIVND (reference sequence). CDR3 in amino acids: CASSLGQSNTGELFF. The CDR3 nucleotides read TGTGCCAGTAGTTTAGGTCAGTCGAACACCGGGGAGCTGTTTTTT. Drawing the rest from reference TRBV19 and TRBJ2-2, the complete variable domain is DGGITQSPKYLFRKEGQNVTLSCEQNLNHDAMYWYRQDPGQGLRLIYYSQIVNDFQKGDIAEGYSVSREKKESFPLTVTSAQKNPTAFYLCASSLGQSNTGELFFGEGSRLTVL.

The chain employs TRBV7-2 and TRBJ2-3, with 8 positions matching TRBD2. The CDR3 loop spans 15 amino acids. J was trimmed by 4 bases and V by 4 bases; bases with no gene match: 7. Germline CDR1 reads SGHTA; CDR2 reads FQGNSA. The CDR3 here is CASSSRRGGPDTQYF. The CDR3 DNA sequence: TGTGCCAGCAGCTCCCGCCGGGGGGGGCCAGATACGCAGTATTTT.

The chain is built from TRBV5-4 and TRBJ2-3; D is undetermined. CDR1 is SGHNT, CDR2 YYREEE, per germline (reference sequence). The V end was cut by 0 bases, the J end by 0 bases, with 5 bases between. The CDR3 covers 14 residues. CDR3 sequence reads: CASSLGLSTDTQYF. The CDR3 bases are TGTGCCAGCAGCTTGGGACTGAGCACAGATACGCAGTATTTT.

V usage is TRBV7-9 and J usage is TRBJ1-4, with TRBD1 matching 11 bases. With V trimmed by 5 bases and J by 7 bases, 3 bases remained unmatched. Germline CDR1 is SEHNR and CDR2 is FQNEAQ (reference sequence). CDR3 length: 14 residues. The CDR3 nucleotides are TGTGCCAGCAGCCGGGACAGGGGGGCTGAAAAACTGTTTTTT. It yields the protein CASSRDRGAEKLFF.

This clone was recorded a few times. The chain combines TRBV7-3 with TRBJ1-2; perhaps TRBD1 as D (6 bases). The CDR3 extends over 15 amino acids. The ends were cut back, 5 bases at V and 6 bases at J, with 19 bases in the middle. The V gene's germline CDR1 is SGHTA and CDR2 FQGTGA. CDR3 residues: CASSPSPGQFDGYTF. CDR3 nucleotide sequence: TGTGCCAGCAGCCCATCTCCGGGACAATTTGATGGCTACACCTTC.

The chain combines TRBV19 with TRBJ2-5, with 9 bases lining up with TRBD1. Trimming took 7 bases from V and 1 from J; bases not matched to a gene: 16. Germline assignment: CDR1 LNHDA and CDR2 SQIVND (reference sequence). The CDR3 covers 18 residues. CDR3 sequence: CASTRTGASIALQETQYF. The DNA for the CDR3 is TGTGCCAGTACCCGGACAGGGGCGTCCATCGCTCTCCAAGAGACCCAGTACTTC.

The chain combines TRBV9 with TRBJ2-5; 10 nucleotides align to TRBD2. Germline trimming cut 4 bases from V and 4 bases from J; bases unmatched to any gene: 4. The length of the CDR3 is 14 residues. Germline values: CDR1 SGDLS, CDR2 YYNGEE. CDR3 sequence reads: CASSPGTSVETQYF. As DNA, the CDR3 is TGTGCCAGCAGCCCTGGGACTAGCGTAGAGACCCAGTACTTC.

The genes are TRBV4-3 and TRBJ2-1, with TRBD2 matching 10 bases. CDR3 length equals 18 residues. The germline gives CDR1 LGHNA, CDR2 YSLEER. V gave up 5 bases and J gave up 1 base; unmatched junction bases: 11. The CDR3 loop reads CASSSGVAGGLSYNEQFF. CDR3 bases: TGCGCCAGCAGCTCTGGAGTAGCGGGGGGTCTTTCCTACAATGAGCAGTTCTTC.

This clone was seen just once. The chain recombines TRBV21-1 with TRBJ2-7; TRBD2 is the table's D call and was not checked against the DNA. TRBV21-1 is described as a pseudogene. The CDR3 loop spans 13 amino acids. CDR3 loop: CASRKGRGEEQYF. The CDR3 nucleotides are TGTGCCAGCAGGAAAGGGAGGGGTGAAGAGCAGTACTTC.

The chain combines TRBV4-3 with TRBJ2-2; 10 bases are a match to TRBD2. V lost 1 base, J lost 5 bases, and 4 bases stayed unmatched. Germline values: CDR1 LGHNA, CDR2 YSLEER. The CDR3 loop spans 16 amino acids. CDR3 sequence (DNA): TGCGCCAGCAGCCAAGTACTAGCGGGAATGACCGGGGAGCTGTTTTTT. Its translation is CASSQVLAGMTGELFF.

V usage is TRBV27 and J usage is TRBJ1-1, with 7 bases that match TRBD1. This CDR3 region has 14 residues. V was pared by 10 bases and J by 3 bases, with 11 bases of the junction left unmatched. Germline loops: CDR1 MNHEY, CDR2 SMNVEV (reference sequence). CDR3 DNA: TGTGCCACCACAAAGGGGGCGCAGGACACTGAAGCTTTCTTT. Protein: CATTKGAQDTEAFF.

The V gene is TRBV5-6, the J gene TRBJ2-3, with TRBD2 identical over 10 bases. Germline CDR1 SGHDT, CDR2 YYEEEE. Germline trimming cut 6 bases from V and 7 bases from J; bases unmatched to any gene: 8. The CDR3 has 14 residues. CDR3 residues: CASNKAGGPHTQYF. CDR3 coding DNA: TGTGCCAGCAATAAAGCGGGGGGGCCCCATACGCAGTATTTT. Full variable domain (remainder filled in from reference TRBV5-6 and TRBJ2-3): DAGVTQSPTHLIKTRGQQVTLRCSPKSGHDTVSWYQQALGQGPQFIFQYYEEEERQRGNFPDRFSGHQFPNYSSELNVNALLLGDSALYLCASNKAGGPHTQYFGPGTRLTVL.

As DNA, the CDR3 is TGTGCCAGCAGCCAAGATGGGCGAAACACTGAAGCTTTCTTT. Translation: CASSQDGRNTEAFF. The rearrangement joins TRBV4-2 to TRBJ1-1; no firm D call. The CDR3 extends over 14 amino acids. Germline-derived CDR1 and CDR2 are LGHNA and YNFKEQ. Trimming left V 0 bases short and J 2 bases short, with 7 bases between.

A remark on this clone: It is unclear where the CDR3 begins or ends on the DNA, so no DNA is shown, and the CDR3 is as TCRdb lists it. This chain uses TRBV21-1 with TRBJ2-3; no check of the table's D call, TRBD2, against the DNA was made. TRBV21-1 is annotated as a pseudogene. The CDR3 length is 18 residues, termini included. CDR3 sequence reads: CASSKVGSGTLSIDTQYF.

This sequence joins TRBV5-1 and TRBJ1-1; 9 bases agree with TRBD1. This CDR3 region has 15 residues. CDR1 is SGHRS and CDR2 is YFSETQ in the germline V gene. Unmatched junction bases numbered 4, after V lost 3 bases and J lost 1 base. CDR3 nucleotide sequence: TGCGCCAGCAGCTCTTCGACAGGGGGGAACACTGAAGCTTTCTTT. It is translated as CASSSSTGGNTEAFF.

This rearrangement joins TRBV4-1 to TRBJ2-1; D not certain. Trimming shortened V by 2 bases and J by 8 bases, and 10 bases separated the two germline ends. CDR1 MGHRA and CDR2 YSYEKL come from the germline V gene. This CDR3 has 13 amino acids. CDR3 nucleotide sequence: TGCGCCAGCAGCCAACCCCTAGGCCATGAGCAGTTCTTC. It encodes CASSQPLGHEQFF.

The chain joins TRBV6-5 to TRBJ2-4; D may be TRBD2 (6 bases). Per the germline V gene, CDR1 is MNHEY and CDR2 is SVGAGI. There are 13 residues in the CDR3. Trimming left V 5 bases short and J 11 bases short, with 16 bases between. CDR3 sequence reads: CASSPGRGGVQYF. The CDR3 DNA reads TGTGCCAGCAGTCCAGGACGGGGAGGCGTTCAGTACTTC.

This clone was found once. The V call is TRBV4-1, the J call TRBJ1-2; 9 bases fit TRBD1. Per germline, CDR1 MGHRA and CDR2 YSYEKL. Losses at the gene ends were 0 bases for V and 10 bases for J; bases not matched to a gene: 6. CDR3 size: 14 residues. The DNA for the CDR3 is TGCGCCAGCAGCCAAGAATCGGGACAGGGCGTCTACACCTTC. Translation gives CASSQESGQGVYTF.

This chain connects TRBV5-1 to TRBJ2-5; TRBD1 is a possible D gene (6 bases). The CDR3 extends over 18 amino acids. Trimming took off 2 bases at V and 4 bases at J, with 24 bases between the two ends. CDR1 SGHRS and CDR2 YFSETQ come from the germline V gene. The DNA of the CDR3 is TGCGCCAGCAGCTTACTCGTTCGAACAACAGGGAGAGGAGAGACCCAGTACTTC. Protein sequence: CASSLLVRTTGRGETQYF.

This rearrangement joins TRBV29-1 to TRBJ2-5; D may be TRBD2 (5 bases). CDR1 SQVTM and CDR2 ANQGSEA come from the germline V gene. The CDR3 spans 12 residues. Trimming left V 6 bases short and J 2 bases short, with 10 bases between. The CDR3 sequence: CSVSGWQETQYF. DNA of the CDR3: TGCAGCGTGAGCGGATGGCAAGAGACCCAGTACTTC.

The chain recombines TRBV4-2 with TRBJ1-4, with D tentatively TRBD1 (6 bases). The CDR3 is 15 amino acids. In germline, CDR1 is LGHNA, CDR2 YNFKEQ. Trimming removed 2 bases at V and 5 bases at J, with 12 bases between. This CDR3 is CASSQKGTQNEKLFF. The CDR3 region has the DNA TGTGCCAGCAGCCAAAAAGGGACACAGAATGAAAAACTGTTTTTT.